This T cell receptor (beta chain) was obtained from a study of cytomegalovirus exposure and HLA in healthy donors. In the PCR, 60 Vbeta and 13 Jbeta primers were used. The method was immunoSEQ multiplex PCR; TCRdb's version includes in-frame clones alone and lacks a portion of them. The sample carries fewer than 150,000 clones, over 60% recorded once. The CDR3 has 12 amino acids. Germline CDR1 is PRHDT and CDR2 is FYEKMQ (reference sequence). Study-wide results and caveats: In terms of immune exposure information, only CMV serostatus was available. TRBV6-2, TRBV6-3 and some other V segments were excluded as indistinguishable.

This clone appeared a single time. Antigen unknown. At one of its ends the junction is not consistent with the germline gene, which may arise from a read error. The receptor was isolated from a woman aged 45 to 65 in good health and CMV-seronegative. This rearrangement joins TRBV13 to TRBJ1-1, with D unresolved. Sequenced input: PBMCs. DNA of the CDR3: TGTGCCAGCAGCGAACAGAACAGTGAAGCTTTCTTT. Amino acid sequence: CASSEQNSEAFF.